The source of this T cell receptor beta chain is a study of tumor-infiltrating lymphocytes in primary liver carcinoma. Background on the study: Tumor lesions were T1-T3 N0M0 and spanned about 4.2 to 10 cm. Overall study results and limits: Tumor-adjacent and tumor-blood pairs shared less of their repertoires than tumor region pairs shared.

V was cut by 7 bases and J by 8 bases, with 19 bases left in between. CDR1 and CDR2 (germline): SGHKS, YYEKEE (reference sequence). The CDR3 spans 14 residues. Co-extraction yielded RNA and DNA from around 18-30 mg of unsorted bulk tissue. Chronic HBV infection, untreated so far, was present in the patients. Production of TCR beta cDNA used roughly 480 ng total RNA together with a constant-region primer. Libraries for TCR beta were built through three nested multiplex PCR rounds, which together made up a slightly modified ARM-PCR procedure. TRBV1-TRBV30 forward primers paired with a C-beta reverse primer were used in the first two PCR rounds, which ran roughly 9 cycles each. TCRdb re-called the multiplex PCR reads with MiXCR, one entry per CDR3 protein. The sample consists of 50,000 or so distinct CDR3 sequences, around 77% of them appearing once. Of note for this clonotype: The antigen remains undetermined.

This TCR was recovered from a man aged 35-49 years with primary liver carcinoma and hepatitis B virus infection. The J gene is TRBJ1-5, the V gene TRBV5-5, with D possibly matching TRBD1 (5 bases). Sequencing used liver tumor tissue from sampling region 5. Indicated subset: tumor region T5, tumor centre. The CDR3 nucleotides read TGTGCCAGCGGCCCTTCGGGGGGGTATAAGCCCCAGCATTTT. Protein product: CASGPSGGYKPQHF.